This is a list of T cell receptor beta chains from one sample in a study of shared clonotypes between healthy human individuals. Profiled with immunoSEQ multiplex PCR; TCRdb holds only in-frame clones, not every one. The sample carries some 700,000 clones, less than 95% recorded once. The sample taken for sequencing was memory CD8+ T cells from PBMCs. The receptors derive from a man aged 18 to 29 in good health. Some clones in this sample may be carry-over from other donors' samples. Each CDR3 is given with its conserved first and last residue.

V,length,J,CDR3
TRBV11-2,18,TRBJ2-1,CASRDPGTSGSSYNEQFF
TRBV7-9,14,TRBJ1-2,CASSSQSKEYGYTF
TRBV10-3,17,TRBJ2-3,CAISESVAGGLSDTQYF
TRBV7-2,14,TRBJ2-7,CASSLGGGRNEQYF
TRBV27,16,TRBJ2-4,CASSPLTGVAKNIQYF
TRBV7-9,11,TRBJ2-2,CASSRTGELFF
TRBV7-9,14,TRBJ2-4,CASSFSRGKNIQYF
TRBV6-5,15,TRBJ1-1,CASRAGWEMNTEAFF
TRBV7-9,13,TRBJ2-7,CASNLVGSYEQYF
TRBV5-5,15,TRBJ1-1,CASSPTRGGFTEAFF
TRBV29-1,14,TRBJ2-7,CSVASGSIAYEQYF
TRBV4-3,16,TRBJ1-5,CASSQGTGSSNQPQHF
TRBV27,14,TRBJ2-4,CASSPGFGVNIQYF
TRBV7-8,14,TRBJ1-4,CASSLSLVGEKLFF
TRBV29-1,14,TRBJ2-2,CSGTPGGNTGELFF
TRBV11-3,15,TRBJ2-5,CASSAWDRGRETQYF
TRBV29-1,18,.,CSVKKIRTANSISYEQYF
TRBV5-6,14,TRBJ2-7,CASSPSGGINEQYF
TRBV25-1,14,TRBJ1-1,CASSESPVGTEAFF
TRBV15,18,TRBJ1-5,CATSRGRRGWWGNQPQHF
TRBV5-5,13,TRBJ1-5,CASTLAVDQPQHF
TRBV27,14,TRBJ2-7,CASSPVGAAYEQYF